This TCR beta chain comes out of a study of response to subunit inactivated influenza vaccine. Study-wide results and limits: Seasonal influenza vaccination, on each occasion, was suggested by the authors to recruit few new T cells.

One entry per CDR3 protein results from TCRdb running MiXCR on the RT-PCR reads. Seen here are about 520,000 distinct CDR3 sequences, under 8.5% observed once, and the top ten hold 13%. V was shortened by 3 bases and J by 6 bases, with 15 bases between the two germline ends. This CDR3 has 15 amino acids. This clonotype was counted between two and nine times. Its antigen remains unidentified. The TCR sequence derives from a man aged 50-75 years who received an inactivated influenza vaccine. This specimen consisted of PBMCs from blood, obtained 23 to 25 months after vaccination. The gene calls are TRBV12-3 or TRBV12-4 and TRBJ1-5; perhaps TRBD1 as D (6 bases). The CDR3 spells CASSFGGGRAQPQHF. The CDR3 nucleotides read TGTGCCAGCAGTTTCGGGGGGGGCAGGGCTCAGCCCCAGCATTTT.